One sample yielded the 14 T cell receptor beta chains listed below, sequenced in a study of blood T cell repertoires in COVID-19. Profiled with immunoSEQ multiplex PCR; TCRdb holds only in-frame clones, not every one. The sample lists 250,000 to 300,000 clones, less than 85% seen once, with 4.6% in the top ten. The specimen sequenced was peripheral blood. These receptors came from a man in his sixties who had recovered from COVID-19.

The V gene is TRBV9, the J gene TRBJ2-7; D might be TRBD2 (5 bases). The CDR3 covers 16 residues. The germline V gene encodes CDR1 SGDLS and CDR2 YYNGEE. Deletions cut 0 bases from V and 3 bases from J, with 16 bases between. CDR3 sequence reads: CASSVAPGSNGYEQYF. The CDR3 nucleotides are TGTGCCAGCAGCGTAGCCCCGGGGTCGAATGGCTACGAGCAGTACTTC.

This chain uses TRBV9 with TRBJ2-7; TRBD2 is a possible D gene (6 bases). V was trimmed by 2 bases and J by 6 bases, leaving 18 bases between them. This CDR3 is 15 amino acids long. Germline V gene data show CDR1 as SGDLS and CDR2 as YYNGEE. CDR3 coding DNA: TGTGCCAGCAGCGTGGAAACCGGGGGAACCCTCGAGCAGTACTTC. Its translation: CASSVETGGTLEQYF.

The chain uses TRBV6-6 and TRBJ2-1; D gene ambiguous. V dropped 6 bases and J dropped 8 bases, with 8 bases sitting between them. This CDR3 is 11 amino acids long. Germline CDR1 MNHNY, CDR2 SVGAGI (reference sequence). The CDR3 sequence: CASSPRDEQFF. The CDR3 nucleotides are TGTGCCAGCAGCCCCCGGGATGAGCAGTTCTTC.

The chain uses TRBV6-6 and TRBJ1-1; D is unresolved. Germline V gene data show CDR1 as MNHNY and CDR2 as SVGAGI (reference sequence). V shed 8 bases and J shed 2 bases, with 6 bases lying between them. CDR3 length equals 11 residues. In nucleotides, the CDR3 is TGTGCCAGCTTCTACAACACTGAAGCTTTCTTT. It specifies CASFYNTEAFF.

The gene calls are TRBV27 and TRBJ2-1; 8 bases are a match to TRBD1. CDR3 length: 14 residues. Germline V CDR1 and CDR2: MNHEY, SMNVEV (reference sequence). V dropped 7 bases and J dropped 5; count of bases not matched to a gene: 7. CDR3 loop: CASNLRTGHNEQFF. CDR3 DNA: TGTGCCAGCAACCTCCGGACAGGGCACAATGAGCAGTTCTTC.

This clone was detected only once. The V call is TRBV5-1, the J call TRBJ1-3, with D possibly TRBD1 on 6 matching bases. The V gene lost 4 bases and the J gene lost 0 bases, with 8 bases spanning the gap. Germline CDR1 and CDR2: SGHRS and YFSETQ. This CDR3 has 14 amino acids. This chain's CDR3 is CASSRDISGNTIYF. In nucleotides, the CDR3 is TGCGCCAGCAGCCGGGACATCTCTGGAAACACCATATATTTT.

This chain links TRBV6-1 with TRBJ2-1, with a possible D match to TRBD2 (6 bases). Germline V gene lookup returns CDR1 MNHNS and CDR2 SASEGT. Trimming pared 2 bases from V and 11 bases from J, leaving 28 bases between. CDR3 length: 18 amino acids. CDR3 residues: CASSERGWGDSGLAKQFF. As DNA, the CDR3 is TGTGCCAGCAGTGAAAGGGGTTGGGGGGACTCCGGTTTGGCTAAGCAGTTCTTC.

The V and J genes are TRBV7-8 and TRBJ1-2, with TRBD1 identical over 9 bases. The CDR3 covers 17 residues. V lost 4 bases to trimming and J lost 4 bases; unmatched junction nucleotides: 13. Germline lookup yields CDR1 SGHVS and CDR2 FQNEAQ. CDR3 coding DNA: TGTGCCAGCAGCTACAAACCTCCGGGACAGGGTGCCTATGGCTACACCTTC. It translates to CASSYKPPGQGAYGYTF.

The chain employs TRBV24-1 and TRBJ2-3, with 9 nucleotides matching TRBD2. Trimming removed 3 bases from V and 4 bases from J; junction bases left unmatched: 4. Germline assignment: CDR1 KGHDR and CDR2 SFDVKD. This CDR3 has 15 amino acids. In DNA, the CDR3 is TGTGCCACCAGTGATGGCGGGAGGGTCCCAGATACGCAGTATTTT. This translates into CATSDGGRVPDTQYF.

This chain joins TRBV4-1 and TRBJ2-4, with D unclear. The CDR3 runs 12 residues. Trimming stripped 0 bases from V and 9 bases from J, with 6 bases between. The germline CDR1 and CDR2 sequences are MGHRA and YSYEKL. Here the CDR3 DNA reads TGCGCCAGCAGCCAAGACGGGTCCATTCAGTACTTC. Its protein is CASSQDGSIQYF.

The chain recombines TRBV11-3 with TRBJ2-1; tentatively, D is TRBD2 (7 bases). The CDR3 has 15 residues. Per the germline V gene, CDR1 is SGHNT and CDR2 is YENEEA. Trimming left V 5 bases short and J 2 bases short, with 13 bases between. Written as DNA, the CDR3 is TGTGCCAGCAGCAAAGGGGGGGTGACCTACAATGAGCAGTTCTTC. It is translated as CASSKGGVTYNEQFF.

This rearrangement joins TRBV3-1 (or the pseudogene TRBV3-2) to TRBJ2-7, with 10 nucleotides matching TRBD1. Germline values: CDR1 LGHDT, CDR2 YNNKEL (reference sequence). The CDR3 sequence is 17 residues long. V was clipped by 0 bases and J by 2 bases; unmatched bases: 7. The CDR3 coding sequence is TGTGCCAGCAGCCAAGAGACATGGGGGACAGGGGCCTACGAGCAGTACTTC. Protein sequence: CASSQETWGTGAYEQYF.

This chain joins TRBV25-1 and TRBJ2-1, with D perhaps matching TRBD2 (6 bases). CDR3 length equals 17 residues. CDR1 MGHDK and CDR2 SYGVNS come from the germline V gene. Trimming cost V 3 bases and J 0 bases, with 15 bases left between them. The CDR3 spells CASSEPAGRGSYNEQFF. Written as DNA, the CDR3 is TGTGCCAGCAGTGAGCCCGCCGGGCGGGGCTCCTACAATGAGCAGTTCTTC.

This chain links TRBV9 with TRBJ2-2; the D gene is possibly TRBD2 (5 bases). CDR1 and CDR2 (germline): SGDLS, YYNGEE. V shed 0 bases and J shed 2 bases, with 11 bases lying between them. The CDR3 runs 16 residues. The CDR3 DNA follows: TGTGCCAGCAGCGTAGCTACAAGCGGAAACACCGGGGAGCTGTTTTTT. The encoded protein is CASSVATSGNTGELFF.